This TCR beta chain was captured by sequencing in a study of tumor-infiltrating lymphocytes in glioblastoma multiforme (dated by TCRdb to between 2016 and 2019). Concerning the study at large: Whether intratumoral genomic heterogeneity fosters TIL diversity was tested through joint investigation of somatic mutations, TIL diversity and immune response activity. What the authors observed across the whole study: Clone frequencies may be distorted by RNA-based TCR sequencing because unequal numbers of TCR transcripts are carried by T cells. Only one glioblastoma patient was included in the TCR and somatic mutation analysis, limiting generalizability. The authors noted that sorting T cells into functional subsets, which was not done in this study, would be a future improvement.

The germline V gene specifies SGHRS as CDR1 and YFSETQ as CDR2. V is shortened by 4 bases, J by 6 bases, and the region joining them spans 14 bases. Including cysteine and phenylalanine, the CDR3 has 13 amino acids. CDR3 DNA only is kept here, 39 bases in frame from base 1. The AllPrep DNA/RNA mini kit was used to purify genomic DNA and total RNA at the same time from each of the 10 to 11 tumor samples. All RNA had OD 260/280 ratios above 1.9 and RNA integrity numbers above 6.5. Using a modified ARM-PCR protocol with multiple V-beta primers and a C-beta primer, the team built TCRB libraries from RNA through three nested multiplex PCR rounds. ProtoScript II Reverse Transcriptase and a C-beta primer were used to synthesize TCRB-specific cDNA from around 550 ng total RNA. For the TCRB libraries, no unique molecular identifiers were described. The third PCR added barcodes and adapters over 25 cycles with Deep VentR (exo-) polymerase, followed by gel purification of 250-500 bp bands. An Illumina HiSeq 2500 was used to sequence the TCRB libraries with 250 bp paired-end reads. In the authors' own workflow: The reads were cleaned with Trimmomatic, merged with FLASH and assigned V, D and J segments with MiGEC before being analyzed in VDJtools. The Shannon-Wiener diversity index, calculated using VDJtools, was used to quantify repertoire diversity. The public reads were quality trimmed at Q25 with fastp and then assembled into clones with MiXCR by TCRdb, keeping productive beta chains. Each CDR3 protein appears once, grouped with its most common genes and DNA. For this entry, the V and J calls and clone size follow TCRdb and not the study's own pipeline. This sample comprises some 15,000 distinct CDR3 sequences, 65% to 75% of them detected only once. About 40% of the sample belongs to the ten largest clones.

In its sample, this clonotype was seen many times. No antigen is known for it. Per-nucleotide qualities are absent, and no much larger clonotype sits a single base away. The sequenced sample consisted of brain tumor tissue. Recombination connected TRBV5-1 to TRBJ2-7, with TRBD2 perhaps the D gene, on 5 matching bases. The sequence was obtained from a male donor with glioblastoma. The CDR3 in this case is CASSPDFPPEQYF. The nucleotide sequence reads as follows: TGCGCCAGCAGCCCGGACTTCCCGCCCGAGCAGTACTTC.